Listed below are T cell receptor beta chains from one sample, sequenced in a study of identifying expanded T cells in peripheral blood. TCRdb's table, derived via immunoSEQ multiplex PCR, lists solely in-frame clones and lacks some. This table has about 110,000 clones, about 87% appearing once. Sequences were obtained from blood. These receptors all come from a person aged 18 to 75 in good health. The conserved cysteine and the conserved F or W are not part of the CDR3 here. Fields, in order: clone size, V gene, J gene, D gene, CDR3 protein. A D gene is named only where the DNA matches it firmly. A row's size may be missing; if present it is once, few, many or a size class.

size: NA
V: TRBV5-4
J: TRBJ1-6
D: NA
CDR3: ASSGGGGNPLPLH

size: NA
V: TRBV5-4
J: TRBJ2-5
D: NA
CDR3: ASSPGRPAETQY

size: NA
V: TRBV6-5
J: TRBJ1-2
D: TRBD1
CDR3: ASRTGVGYGYT

size: once
V: TRBV5-4
J: TRBJ1-5
D: NA
CDR3: ASSLVDRRVGNQPQH

size: NA
V: TRBV6-5
J: TRBJ2-7
D: NA
CDR3: ASSARGEQY

size: NA
V: TRBV28
J: TRBJ1-1
D: NA
CDR3: AAGRNTEAF

size: NA
V: TRBV2
J: TRBJ1-1
D: NA
CDR3: ASRSIGSTEAF

size: NA
V: TRBV2
J: TRBJ2-3
D: TRBD2
CDR3: ASSVGSGRDPTQY

size: NA
V: TRBV29-1
J: TRBJ1-3
D: TRBD1
CDR3: SVALDRGDTIY

size: NA
V: TRBV4-1
J: TRBJ2-1
D: TRBD2
CDR3: ASSQHGGTSGKSSYNEQF

size: NA
V: TRBV11-3
J: TRBJ2-5
D: NA
CDR3: ASSFSDREGETQY

size: NA
V: TRBV5-1
J: TRBJ1-2
D: NA
CDR3: ASSLSRGGFGYT

size: NA
V: TRBV4-2
J: TRBJ2-2
D: NA
CDR3: ASSQDARTGELF

size: NA
V: TRBV4-3
J: TRBJ1-1
D: NA
CDR3: ASSQAVGAIPTEAF

size: once
V: TRBV5-5
J: TRBJ2-7
D: TRBD2
CDR3: ASSLASYRGAYEQY

size: NA
V: TRBV19
J: TRBJ2-2
D: TRBD1
CDR3: ASSMGTGGNTGELF

size: NA
V: TRBV6-5
J: TRBJ1-1
D: NA
CDR3: ASNRIPGLAF

size: NA
V: TRBV18
J: TRBJ1-5
D: TRBD1
CDR3: ASSPGQGDSNQPQH

size: NA
V: TRBV6-5
J: TRBJ2-2
D: NA
CDR3: ASGIRDTGELF

size: NA
V: TRBV6-5
J: TRBJ2-3
D: NA
CDR3: ASSSPRGYTDTQY

size: NA
V: TRBV5-6
J: TRBJ2-7
D: NA
CDR3: ASSLEGYEQY

size: NA
V: TRBV5-1
J: TRBJ1-5
D: TRBD1
CDR3: ASSSGTGVQPQH

size: NA
V: TRBV27
J: TRBJ2-5
D: NA
CDR3: ASSFGSGETQY

size: NA
V: TRBV10-3
J: TRBJ2-3
D: TRBD2
CDR3: AISESGTSGRANTQY

size: NA
V: TRBV7-8
J: TRBJ2-7
D: TRBD2
CDR3: ASSQLGGALEEQY

size: once
V: TRBV6-5
J: TRBJ1-4
D: NA
CDR3: ASSKIRGNEKLF

size: NA
V: TRBV5-4
J: TRBJ2-1
D: TRBD1
CDR3: ASSPRQGAGSYNEQF

size: NA
V: TRBV5-4
J: TRBJ2-3
D: NA
CDR3: ASSLAFGGLGDTQY

size: NA
V: TRBV5-1
J: TRBJ2-2
D: NA
CDR3: ASSTGYTGELF

size: NA
V: TRBV11-3
J: TRBJ1-1
D: TRBD1
CDR3: ASSPGGTATEAF

size: few
V: TRBV29-1
J: TRBJ2-3
D: NA
CDR3: SVAEKGGTTDTQY

size: NA
V: TRBV28
J: TRBJ1-2
D: NA
CDR3: ASSFLGNYGYT

size: once
V: TRBV25-1
J: TRBJ2-7
D: TRBD1
CDR3: ASSDRGTGASYEQY

size: NA
V: TRBV11-2
J: TRBJ1-5
D: NA
CDR3: ASSQGLNQPQH

size: NA
V: TRBV6-1
J: TRBJ2-3
D: NA
CDR3: ASRLVSDTQY

size: NA
V: TRBV4-2
J: TRBJ1-2
D: NA
CDR3: ASSQDQNNYGYT